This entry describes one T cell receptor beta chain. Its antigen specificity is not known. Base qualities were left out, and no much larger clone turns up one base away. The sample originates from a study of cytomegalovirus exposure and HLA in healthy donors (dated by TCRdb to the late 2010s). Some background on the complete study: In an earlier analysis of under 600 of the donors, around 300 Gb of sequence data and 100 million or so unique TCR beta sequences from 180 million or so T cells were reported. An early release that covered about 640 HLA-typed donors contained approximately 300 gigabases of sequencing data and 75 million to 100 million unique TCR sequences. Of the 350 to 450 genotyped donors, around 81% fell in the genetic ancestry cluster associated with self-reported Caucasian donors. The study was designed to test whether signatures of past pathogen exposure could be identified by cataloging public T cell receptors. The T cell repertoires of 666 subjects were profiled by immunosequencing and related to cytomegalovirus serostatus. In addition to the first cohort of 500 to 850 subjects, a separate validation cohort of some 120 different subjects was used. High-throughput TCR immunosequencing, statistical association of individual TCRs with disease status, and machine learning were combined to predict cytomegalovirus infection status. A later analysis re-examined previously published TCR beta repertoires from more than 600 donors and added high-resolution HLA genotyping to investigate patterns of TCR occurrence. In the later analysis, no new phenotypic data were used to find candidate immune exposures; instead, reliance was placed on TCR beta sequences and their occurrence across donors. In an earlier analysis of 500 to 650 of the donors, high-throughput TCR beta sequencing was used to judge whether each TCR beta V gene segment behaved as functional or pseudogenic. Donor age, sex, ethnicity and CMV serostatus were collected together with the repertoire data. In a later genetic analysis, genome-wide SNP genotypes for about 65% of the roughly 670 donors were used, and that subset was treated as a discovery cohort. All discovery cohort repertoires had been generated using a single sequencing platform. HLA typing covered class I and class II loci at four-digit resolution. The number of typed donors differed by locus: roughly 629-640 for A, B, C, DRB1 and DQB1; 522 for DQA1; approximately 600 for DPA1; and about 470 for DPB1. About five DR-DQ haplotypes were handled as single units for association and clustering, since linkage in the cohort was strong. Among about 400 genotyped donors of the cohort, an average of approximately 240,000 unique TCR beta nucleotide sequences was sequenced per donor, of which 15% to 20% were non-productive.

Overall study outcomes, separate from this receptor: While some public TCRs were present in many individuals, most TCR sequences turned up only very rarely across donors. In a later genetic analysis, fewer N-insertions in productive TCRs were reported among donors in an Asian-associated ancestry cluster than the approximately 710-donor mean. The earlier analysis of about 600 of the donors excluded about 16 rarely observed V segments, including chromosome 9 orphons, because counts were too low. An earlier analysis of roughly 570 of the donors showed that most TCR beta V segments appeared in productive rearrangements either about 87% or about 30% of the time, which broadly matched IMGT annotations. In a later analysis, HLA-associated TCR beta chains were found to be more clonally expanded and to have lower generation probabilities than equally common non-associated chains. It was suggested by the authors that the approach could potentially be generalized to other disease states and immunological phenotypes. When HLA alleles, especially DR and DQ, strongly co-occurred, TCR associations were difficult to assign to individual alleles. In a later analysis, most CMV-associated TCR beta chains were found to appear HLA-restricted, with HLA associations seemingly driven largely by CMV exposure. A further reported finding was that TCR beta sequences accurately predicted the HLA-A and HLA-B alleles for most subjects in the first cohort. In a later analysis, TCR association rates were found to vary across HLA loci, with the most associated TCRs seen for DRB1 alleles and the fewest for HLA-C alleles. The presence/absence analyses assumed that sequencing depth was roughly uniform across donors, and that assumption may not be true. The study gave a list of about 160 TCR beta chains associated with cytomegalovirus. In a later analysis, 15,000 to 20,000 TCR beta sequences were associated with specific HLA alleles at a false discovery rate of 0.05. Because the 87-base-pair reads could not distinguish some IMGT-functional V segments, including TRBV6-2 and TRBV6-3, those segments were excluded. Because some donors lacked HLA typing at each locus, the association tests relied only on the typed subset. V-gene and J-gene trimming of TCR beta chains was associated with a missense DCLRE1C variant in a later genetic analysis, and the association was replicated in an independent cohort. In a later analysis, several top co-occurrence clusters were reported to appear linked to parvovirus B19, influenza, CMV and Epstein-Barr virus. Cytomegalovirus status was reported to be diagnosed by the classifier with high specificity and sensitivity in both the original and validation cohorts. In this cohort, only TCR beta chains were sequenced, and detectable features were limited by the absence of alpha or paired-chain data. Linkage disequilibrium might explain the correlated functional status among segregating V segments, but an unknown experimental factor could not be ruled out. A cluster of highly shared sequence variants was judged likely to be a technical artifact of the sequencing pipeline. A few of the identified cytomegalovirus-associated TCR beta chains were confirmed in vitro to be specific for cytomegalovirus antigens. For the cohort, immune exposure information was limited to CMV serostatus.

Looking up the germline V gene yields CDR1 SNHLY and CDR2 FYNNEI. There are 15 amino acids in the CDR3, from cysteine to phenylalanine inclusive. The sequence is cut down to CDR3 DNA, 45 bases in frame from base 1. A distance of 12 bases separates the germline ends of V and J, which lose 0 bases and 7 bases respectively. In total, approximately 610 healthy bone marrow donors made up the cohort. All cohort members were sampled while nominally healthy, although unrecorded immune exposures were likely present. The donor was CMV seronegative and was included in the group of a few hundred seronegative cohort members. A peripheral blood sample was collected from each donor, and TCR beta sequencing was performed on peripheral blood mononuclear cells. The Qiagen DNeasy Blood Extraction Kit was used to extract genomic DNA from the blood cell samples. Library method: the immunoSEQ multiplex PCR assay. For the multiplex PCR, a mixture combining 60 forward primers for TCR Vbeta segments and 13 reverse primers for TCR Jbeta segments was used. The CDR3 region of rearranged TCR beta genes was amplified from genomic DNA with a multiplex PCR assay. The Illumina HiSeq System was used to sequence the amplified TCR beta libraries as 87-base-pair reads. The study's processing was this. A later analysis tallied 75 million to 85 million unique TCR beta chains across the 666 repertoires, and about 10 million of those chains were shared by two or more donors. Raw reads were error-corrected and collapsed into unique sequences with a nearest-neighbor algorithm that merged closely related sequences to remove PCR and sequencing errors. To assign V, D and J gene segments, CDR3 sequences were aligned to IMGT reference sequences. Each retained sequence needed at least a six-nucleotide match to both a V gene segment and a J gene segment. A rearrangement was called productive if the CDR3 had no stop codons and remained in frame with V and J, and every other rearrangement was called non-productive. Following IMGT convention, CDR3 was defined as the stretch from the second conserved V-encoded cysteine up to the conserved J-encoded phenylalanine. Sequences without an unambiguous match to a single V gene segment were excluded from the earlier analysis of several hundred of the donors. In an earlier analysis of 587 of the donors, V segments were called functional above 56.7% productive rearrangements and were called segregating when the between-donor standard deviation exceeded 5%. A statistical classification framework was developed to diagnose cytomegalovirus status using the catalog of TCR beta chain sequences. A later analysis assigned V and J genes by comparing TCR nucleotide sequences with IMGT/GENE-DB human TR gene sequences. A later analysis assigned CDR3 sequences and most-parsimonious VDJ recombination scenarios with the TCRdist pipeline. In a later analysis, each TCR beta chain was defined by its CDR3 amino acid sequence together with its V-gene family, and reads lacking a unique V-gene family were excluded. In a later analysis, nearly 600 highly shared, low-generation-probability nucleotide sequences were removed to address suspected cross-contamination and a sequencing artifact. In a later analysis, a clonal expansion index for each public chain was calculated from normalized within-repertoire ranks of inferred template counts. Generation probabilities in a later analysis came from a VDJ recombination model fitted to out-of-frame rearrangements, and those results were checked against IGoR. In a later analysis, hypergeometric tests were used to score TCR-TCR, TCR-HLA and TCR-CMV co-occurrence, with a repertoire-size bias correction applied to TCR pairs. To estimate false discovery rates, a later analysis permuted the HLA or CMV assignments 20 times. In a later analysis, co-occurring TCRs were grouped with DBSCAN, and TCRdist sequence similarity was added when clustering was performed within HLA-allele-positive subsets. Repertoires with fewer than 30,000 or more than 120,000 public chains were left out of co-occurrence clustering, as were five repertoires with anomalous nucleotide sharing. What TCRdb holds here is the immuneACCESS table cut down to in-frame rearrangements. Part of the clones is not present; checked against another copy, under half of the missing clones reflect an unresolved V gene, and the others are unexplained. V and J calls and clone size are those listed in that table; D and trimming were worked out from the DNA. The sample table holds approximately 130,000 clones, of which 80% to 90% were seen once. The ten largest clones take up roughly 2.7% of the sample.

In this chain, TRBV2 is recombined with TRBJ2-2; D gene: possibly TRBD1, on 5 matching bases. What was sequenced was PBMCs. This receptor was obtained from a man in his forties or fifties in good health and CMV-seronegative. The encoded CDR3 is CASSEAPRQGGELFF. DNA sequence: TGTGCCAGCAGTGAAGCGCCAAGGCAGGGCGGGGAGCTGTTTTTT. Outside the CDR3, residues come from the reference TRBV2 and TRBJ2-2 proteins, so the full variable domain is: EPEVTQTPSHQVTQMGQEVILRCVPISNHLYFYWYRQILGQKVEFLVSFYNNEISEKSEIFDDQFSVERPDGSNFTLKIRSTKLEDSAMYFCASSEAPRQGGELFFGEGSRLTVL.